These 29 T cell receptor beta chains came from one sample sequenced in a study of blood T cell repertoires in COVID-19. This table comes from immunoSEQ multiplex PCR, and its TCRdb copy is limited to in-frame clones, with some not included. The sample consists of tens of thousands of clones, over 85% of them appearing once. The source material was peripheral blood. These receptors came from a man aged 45 to 65 with COVID-19, enrolled during active disease.

This clone came up once. The chain uses TRBV5-1 and TRBJ1-3; D unclear. This CDR3 contains 14 residues. With 0 bases removed from V and 2 bases from J, the gap between germline ends came to 6 bases. The germline CDR1 and CDR2 sequences are SGHRS and YFSETQ. Here the CDR3 DNA reads TGCGCCAGCAGCTTGGACAGAGCTGGAAACACCATATATTTT. Translated, it gives CASSLDRAGNTIYF.

The chain recombines TRBV29-1 with TRBJ2-7; weak D call: TRBD2 (6 bases). V was pared by 1 base and J by 3 bases, with 25 bases between. This CDR3 is 18 amino acids long. Looked up from germline, CDR1 is SQVTM and CDR2 is ANQGSEA. For the CDR3, the DNA is TGCAGCGTTGAAGGAAGGAGGGAGCAGCAGATGAAAAACTACGAGCAGTACTTC. Its protein product is CSVEGRREQQMKNYEQYF.

The chain combines TRBV6-2 or TRBV6-3 with TRBJ2-1; weak D call: TRBD1 (5 bases). V lost 4 bases and J lost 6, with 13 bases in between. CDR1 and CDR2 (germline): MNHEY, SVGEGT. The CDR3 runs to 14 residues. CDR3 coding DNA: TGTGCCAGCAGTTGGGGCAGTAGGGGCAATGAGCAGTTCTTC. Protein sequence: CASSWGSRGNEQFF.

The chain has TRBV5-4 and TRBJ2-5; TRBD2 matches at 9 bases. J was trimmed by 5 bases and V by 3 bases; bases with no gene match: 11. The CDR3 totals 16 residues. CDR1 is SGHNT, CDR2 YYREEE, per germline (reference sequence). The CDR3 DNA reads TGTGCCAGCAGCTGGGGGGCTAGCGGGATGTCGGAGACCCAGTACTTC. Translated, it gives CASSWGASGMSETQYF.

The chain recombines TRBV5-1 with TRBJ1-2; D gene uncertain. The CDR3 sequence is 15 residues long. The V gene lost 0 bases and the J gene lost 0 bases, with 9 bases spanning the gap. Germline lookup yields CDR1 SGHRS and CDR2 YFSETQ. The CDR3 sequence: CASSLVSGANYGYTF. As DNA, the CDR3 is TGCGCCAGCAGCTTGGTTTCAGGTGCTAACTATGGCTACACCTTC.

V is TRBV10-2 and J is TRBJ1-5; 8 positions agree with TRBD1. The CDR3 is made up of 14 amino acids. V was pared by 6 bases and J by 4 bases, with 5 bases of the junction left unmatched. CDR1 and CDR2 from the germline V gene are WSHSY and SAAADI. Written as DNA, the CDR3 is TGCGCCAGCAGGACACAGGGGGAGAATCAGCCCCAGCATTTT. Its translation: CASRTQGENQPQHF.

The rearrangement joins TRBV6-5 to TRBJ2-1; 8 bases align to TRBD1. This CDR3 region has 16 residues. With 0 bases clipped from V and 2 bases from J, the junction kept 3 bases outside the gene matches. CDR1 and CDR2 from the germline V gene are MNHEY and SVGAGI. This CDR3 is CASSYSKDRAYNEQFF. The DNA of the CDR3 is TGTGCCAGCAGTTACTCCAAGGACAGGGCCTACAATGAGCAGTTCTTC.

Here the CDR3 reads CASSLEQAAPLHF. CDR3 coding DNA: TGCGCCAGCAGCTTGGAACAGGCTGCACCCCTCCACTTT. The chain links TRBV5-1 to TRBJ1-6, with a weak D call TRBD1 (5 bases). Germline V gene lookup returns CDR1 SGHRS and CDR2 YFSETQ. CDR3 length equals 13 residues. Trimming removed 0 bases from V and 11 bases from J, with 9 bases in between.

This chain connects TRBV6-2 or TRBV6-3 to TRBJ1-6; the match to TRBD1 covers 9 bases. CDR3 size: 15 residues. The trim removed 4 bases at V and 5 bases at J, leaving 3 bases unmatched. Germline V CDR1 and CDR2: MNHEY, SVGEGT. CDR3 nucleotides: TGTGCCAGCAGTTGGGACAGGGCAGATAATTCACCCCTCCACTTT. Translating gives CASSWDRADNSPLHF.

The V gene is TRBV28, the J gene TRBJ2-6; TRBD1 aligns across 7 bases. V lost 7 bases to trimming and J lost 1 base; unmatched junction nucleotides: 16. Germline loops: CDR1 MDHEN, CDR2 SYDVKM. CDR3 length: 19 amino acids. The CDR3 here is CASTSLGAGGPSGANVLTF. In DNA form, the CDR3 reads TGTGCCAGCACCTCTTTGGGGGCAGGGGGTCCATCTGGGGCCAACGTCCTGACTTTC.

The rearrangement links TRBV27 to TRBJ2-7, with 7 bases aligning to TRBD2. The CDR3 sequence is 14 residues long. Germline values: CDR1 MNHEY, CDR2 SMNVEV (reference sequence). V lost 6 bases, J lost 4 bases, and 9 bases stayed unmatched. CDR3 coding DNA: TGTGCCAGCAGGCTGGGCGGGAGTCGATACGAGCAGTACTTC. Translation gives CASRLGGSRYEQYF.

This chain uses TRBV6-6 with TRBJ1-2; D gene unclear. V lost 6 bases and J 4 bases, leaving 15 bases between the germline ends. Germline assignment: CDR1 MNHNY and CDR2 SVGAGI (reference sequence). This CDR3 is built from 14 residues. CDR3 amino acids: CASRLTDNVYGYTF. Here the CDR3 DNA reads TGTGCCAGCAGACTCACCGACAACGTCTATGGCTACACCTTC.

This clone was seen just once. CDR3 sequence: CASSRRQGATEAFF. CDR3 in DNA: TGTGCCAGCAGCCGAAGACAGGGGGCCACTGAAGCTTTCTTT. This rearrangement joins TRBV3-1 (or the pseudogene TRBV3-2) to TRBJ1-1; 10 positions agree with TRBD1. This CDR3 contains 14 residues. The V segment lost 4 bases and the J segment 4 bases; nucleotides outside the gene matches: 3. CDR1 is LGHDT, CDR2 YNNKEL, per germline (reference sequence).

The V call is TRBV19, the J call TRBJ1-2; no reliable D call. The CDR3 contains 15 residues. Germline V lookup: CDR1 LNHDA, CDR2 SQIVND (reference sequence). V dropped 3 bases and J dropped 6 bases, with 17 bases sitting between them. The CDR3 loop reads CASSIWVNPADGYTF. In nucleotides, the CDR3 is TGTGCCAGTAGTATCTGGGTGAACCCGGCGGATGGCTACACCTTC.

The CDR3 DNA reads as TGCGCCAGCAGCTTATGGACTAGCGGGAGCTTGTTCAATGAGCAGTTCTTC. The encoded protein is CASSLWTSGSLFNEQFF. The chain recombines TRBV5-1 with TRBJ2-1, with 13 bases lining up with TRBD2. V trimming: 2 bases; J trimming: 6 bases; junction bases outside the gene matches: 8. Germline CDR1 reads SGHRS; CDR2 reads YFSETQ. This CDR3 spans 17 amino acids.

The chain uses TRBV6-6 and TRBJ1-2, with a possible D match to TRBD1 (5 bases). V was pared by 7 bases and J by 5 bases, with 17 bases between. This CDR3 region has 14 residues. Per the germline V gene, CDR1 is MNHNY and CDR2 is SVGAGI (reference sequence). CDR3 sequence reads: CASIKGAEWYGYTF. CDR3 coding DNA: TGTGCCAGCATTAAAGGGGCAGAATGGTATGGCTACACCTTC.

This chain links TRBV11-2 with TRBJ2-7; the match to TRBD1 covers 8 bases. Trimming cost V 2 bases and J 2 bases; bases outside gene matches: 8. Germline V gives CDR1 SGHAT, CDR2 FQNNGV. CDR3 length: 16 amino acids. CDR3 nucleotides: TGTGCCAGCAGCTTAATAAGGCGGGACAGGCCCTACGAGCAGTACTTC. Translating gives CASSLIRRDRPYEQYF.

The chain carries TRBV13 and TRBJ1-1; TRBD1 agrees at 10 bases. Unmatched junction bases numbered 18, after V lost 6 bases and J lost 5 bases. Germline V CDR1 and CDR2: PRHDT, FYEKMQ (reference sequence). The CDR3 is 18 amino acids. CDR3 region: CASRTNLGDRGRLTEAFF. The CDR3 DNA reads TGTGCCAGCAGGACTAACTTAGGGGACAGGGGACGGTTGACTGAAGCTTTCTTT.

V gene TRBV10-3 combines with J gene TRBJ2-7; a weak D match, TRBD1 (6 bases). V was trimmed by 7 bases and J by 7 bases, leaving 26 bases between them. Germline-derived CDR1 and CDR2 are ENHRY and SYGVKD. This CDR3 is built from 16 residues. The CDR3 region has the DNA TGTGCCATCAATCGAAACCCTTCGCTCGGAGACAGGGAGCAGTACTTC. It translates to CAINRNPSLGDREQYF.

The chain carries TRBV30 and TRBJ1-2; no reliable D call. With 4 bases removed from V and 4 bases from J, the gap between germline ends came to 10 bases. The length of the CDR3 is 12 residues. The germline gives CDR1 GTSNPN, CDR2 SVGIG (reference sequence). In DNA form, the CDR3 reads TGTGCCTGGACGGCGGGCAGCTATGGCTACACCTTC. This gives the protein CAWTAGSYGYTF.

This chain joins TRBV7-8 and TRBJ1-4; D is unresolved. With 0 bases removed from V and 10 bases from J, the gap between germline ends came to 18 bases. The CDR3 length is 16 residues. Looked up from germline, CDR1 is SGHVS and CDR2 is FQNEAQ. CDR3 nucleotide sequence: TGTGCCAGCAGCTTAGCTCTACAGACACGTAACGGAAAACTGTTTTTT. This gives the protein CASSLALQTRNGKLFF.

The chain carries TRBV10-3 and TRBJ2-7, with D perhaps TRBD1 (6 bases). V lost 2 bases, J lost 8 bases, and 16 bases lay in between. The CDR3 has 14 residues. CDR1 ENHRY and CDR2 SYGVKD come from the germline V gene. This CDR3 reads CAISETKGVLKQYF. The CDR3 nucleotides are TGTGCCATCAGTGAGACCAAGGGGGTACTGAAGCAGTACTTC.

The V gene is TRBV4-1, the J gene TRBJ2-3; 9 positions match TRBD2. J lost 2 bases, V lost 0 bases, and 3 bases had no gene match. The germline V gene encodes CDR1 MGHRA and CDR2 YSYEKL. This CDR3 comprises 16 residues. CDR3 in amino acids: CASSQDKREVTDTQYF. CDR3 bases: TGCGCCAGCAGCCAAGATAAGCGGGAGGTCACAGATACGCAGTATTTT.

Written as DNA, the CDR3 is TGTGCCAGCAGCAAAACGACAGGGGATCAGCCCCAGCATTTT. Protein product: CASSKTTGDQPQHF. The rearrangement links TRBV9 to TRBJ1-5, with 8 nucleotides matching TRBD1. Losses at the gene ends were 4 bases for V and 5 bases for J; bases not matched to a gene: 5. Germline V gene lookup returns CDR1 SGDLS and CDR2 YYNGEE. The CDR3 is 14 amino acids. The full variable domain, completed using reference TRBV9 and TRBJ1-5, is DSGVTQTPKHLITATGQRVTLRCSPRSGDLSVYWYQQSLDQGLQFLIQYYNGEERAKGNILERFSAQQFPDLHSELNLSSLELGDSALYFCASSKTTGDQPQHFGDGTRLSIL.

V usage is TRBV7-9 and J usage is TRBJ1-2; weak D call: TRBD1 (6 bases). Trimming removed 4 bases at V and 0 bases at J, with 24 bases between. This CDR3 comprises 19 residues. In germline, CDR1 is SEHNR, CDR2 FQNEAQ (reference sequence). The CDR3 sequence: CASSSQRLIGRGSNYGYTF. CDR3 DNA: TGTGCCAGCAGCTCCCAGCGGTTAATCGGCAGGGGTTCTAACTATGGCTACACCTTC.

This chain uses TRBV27 with TRBJ2-7, with 13 bases fitting TRBD2. CDR1 and CDR2 from the germline V gene are MNHEY and SMNVEV (reference sequence). CDR3 length: 16 amino acids. Unmatched junction bases numbered 7, after V lost 5 bases and J lost 3 bases. This CDR3 is CASSPPGLAGRYEQYF. The CDR3 DNA reads TGTGCCAGCAGTCCACCGGGACTAGCGGGACGCTACGAGCAGTACTTC.

The chain couples TRBV5-1 to TRBJ1-3, with TRBD1 matching 7 bases. The CDR3 has 15 amino acids. Germline CDR1 reads SGHRS; CDR2 reads YFSETQ. With V trimmed by 4 bases and J by 1 base, 5 bases remained unmatched. CDR3: CASSRGGRSGNTIYF. As DNA, the CDR3 is TGCGCCAGCAGCCGAGGGGGCAGGTCTGGAAACACCATATATTTT.

This sequence joins TRBV2 and TRBJ2-3; TRBD1 matches 8 bases. V trimming: 6 bases; J trimming: 5 bases; junction bases outside the gene matches: 16. This CDR3 has 17 amino acids. CDR1 SNHLY and CDR2 FYNNEI come from the germline V gene. Written as DNA, the CDR3 is TGTGCCAGCAGGCCTACCCCCGGGACAGGTAGTGTAGATACGCAGTATTTT. Protein sequence: CASRPTPGTGSVDTQYF.

The gene calls are TRBV7-2 and TRBJ2-3; a weak D match, TRBD2 (6 bases). V lost 2 bases and J 3 bases, leaving 12 bases between the germline ends. The CDR3 contains 15 residues. Germline CDR1 reads SGHTA; CDR2 reads FQGNSA. CDR3 coding DNA: TGTGCCAGCAGCTTAAATCGGGAGTGGACAGATACGCAGTATTTT. Amino acids: CASSLNREWTDTQYF.